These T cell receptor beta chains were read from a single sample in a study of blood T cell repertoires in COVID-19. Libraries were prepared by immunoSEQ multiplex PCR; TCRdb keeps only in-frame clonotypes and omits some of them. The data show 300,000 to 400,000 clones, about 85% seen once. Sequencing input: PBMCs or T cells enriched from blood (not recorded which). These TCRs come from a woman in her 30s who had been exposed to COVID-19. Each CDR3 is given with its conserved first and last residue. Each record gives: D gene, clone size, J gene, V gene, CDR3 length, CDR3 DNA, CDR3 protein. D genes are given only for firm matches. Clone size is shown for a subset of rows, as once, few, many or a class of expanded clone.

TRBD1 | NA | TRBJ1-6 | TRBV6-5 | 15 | TGTGCCAGCAGTTACGATGGACAGGGGCTGACACCCCTCCACTTT | CASSYDGQGLTPLHF
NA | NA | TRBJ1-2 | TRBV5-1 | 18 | TGCGCCAGCAGCTTGGGGCCAACAGGGACTAATACCAACTATGGCTACACCTTC | CASSLGPTGTNTNYGYTF
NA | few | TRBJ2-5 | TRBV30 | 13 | TGTGCCTGGAGTGGGCAGGTCCCAGAGACCCAGTACTTC | CAWSGQVPETQYF
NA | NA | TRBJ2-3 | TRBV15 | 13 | TGTGCCACCAGCAGAGATCCGTCAGATACGCAGTATTTT | CATSRDPSDTQYF
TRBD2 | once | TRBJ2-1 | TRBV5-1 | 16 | TGCGCCAGCAGCCCGGGACTAGCGGGGACCTACAATGAGCAGTTCTTC | CASSPGLAGTYNEQFF
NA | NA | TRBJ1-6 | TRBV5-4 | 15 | TGTGCCAGCAGCAACGGGTCCACATATAGTTCACCCCTCCACTTT | CASSNGSTYSSPLHF
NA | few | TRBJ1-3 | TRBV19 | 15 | TGTGCCAGTAGTATTCAGGGGTCCTCTGGAAACACCATATATTTT | CASSIQGSSGNTIYF
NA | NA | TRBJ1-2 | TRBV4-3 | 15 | TGCGCCAGCAGCCAAGATGAGGGAAACTTAAGGGGCTACACCTTC | CASSQDEGNLRGYTF
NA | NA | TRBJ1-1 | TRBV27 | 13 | TGTGCCAGCAGTTTAAGGGGGAGGGCTGAAGCTTTCTTT | CASSLRGRAEAFF
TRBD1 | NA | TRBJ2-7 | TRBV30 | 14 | TGTGCCTGGAGTAGGCAGGGGGCGTTGTACGAGCAGTACTTC | CAWSRQGALYEQYF
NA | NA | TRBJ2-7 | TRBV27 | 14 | TGTGCCAGCAGATCAGGTAGCGGCTACTACGAGCAGTACTTC | CASRSGSGYYEQYF
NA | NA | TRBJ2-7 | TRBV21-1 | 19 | TGTGCCAGCAGCAAACTGTTGAGCGGGAGGGGTCCTAGCTCCTACGAGCAGTACTTC | CASSKLLSGRGPSSYEQYF
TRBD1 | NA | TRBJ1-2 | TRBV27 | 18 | TGTGCCAGCAGTTCCTACAGGGGGGAACCTATAGCTAACTATGGCTACACCTTC | CASSSYRGEPIANYGYTF
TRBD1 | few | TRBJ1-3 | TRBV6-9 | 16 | TGTGCCAGCAGGGCCCGGACAGGGTACTCTGGAAACACCATATATTTT | CASRARTGYSGNTIYF
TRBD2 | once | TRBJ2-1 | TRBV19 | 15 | TGTGCCAGTAGTATAGCGGGAGGGGTGGGGAATGAGCAGTTCTTC | CASSIAGGVGNEQFF
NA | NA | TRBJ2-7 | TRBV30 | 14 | TGTGCACATAACCCAGGAAATTCCCCCTACGAGCAGTACTTC | CAHNPGNSPYEQYF
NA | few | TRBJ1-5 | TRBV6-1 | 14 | TGTGCCAGCAGTGAACGGGGATACGCTCAGCCCCAGCATTTT | CASSERGYAQPQHF
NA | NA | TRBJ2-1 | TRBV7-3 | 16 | TGTGCCAGCAGCTCTGGGGGCGGGAGAACGTACAATGAGCAGTTCTTC | CASSSGGGRTYNEQFF
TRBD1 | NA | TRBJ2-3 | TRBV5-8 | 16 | TGTGCCAGCAGCTTGGGACAGGGAAGGTCCACAGATACGCAGTATTTT | CASSLGQGRSTDTQYF
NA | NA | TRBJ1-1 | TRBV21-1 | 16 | TGTGCCAGCAGCAAAGAGGGAAAGACAGGGGGCACTGAAGCTTTCTTT | CASSKEGKTGGTEAFF
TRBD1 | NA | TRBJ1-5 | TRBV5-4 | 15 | TGTGCCAGCAGCTTTGACAGGGAAGGACATCAGCCCCAGCATTTT | CASSFDREGHQPQHF
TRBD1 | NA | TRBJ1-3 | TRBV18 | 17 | TGTGCCAGCTCACCAAACTCCGGGACAGGGTCCGGAAACACCATATATTTT | CASSPNSGTGSGNTIYF
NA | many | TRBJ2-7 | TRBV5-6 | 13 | TGTGCCAGCAGTTTACGACAGGCGGCCGAGCAGTACTTC | CASSLRQAAEQYF
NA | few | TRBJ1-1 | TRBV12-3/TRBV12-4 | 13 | TGTGCCAGCAGGCAGGGAAGAAACACTGAAGCTTTCTTT | CASRQGRNTEAFF
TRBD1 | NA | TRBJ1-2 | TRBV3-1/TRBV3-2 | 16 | TGTGCCAGCAGCCAAGAAGACAGGGACCCTAACTATGGCTACACCTTC | CASSQEDRDPNYGYTF
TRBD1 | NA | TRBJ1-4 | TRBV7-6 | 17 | TGTGCCAGCCTCCCGGGACAGGGGGCGACGACTAATGAAAAACTGTTTTTT | CASLPGQGATTNEKLFF
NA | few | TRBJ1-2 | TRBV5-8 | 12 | TGTGCCAGCCTCACAGGGATTGGTGGCTACACCTTC | CASLTGIGGYTF
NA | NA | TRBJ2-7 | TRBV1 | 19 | TGCACCAGCAGCCACCCGGGACTAGCGGGTACCCCGAAGAGATACGAGCAGTACTTC | CTSSHPGLAGTPKRYEQYF
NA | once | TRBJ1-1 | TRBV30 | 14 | TGTGCCTGGAGCGCAGAACAGACCGGCCGGGAAGCTTTCTTT | CAWSAEQTGREAFF
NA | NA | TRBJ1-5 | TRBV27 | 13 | TGTGCCAGCAGTTTAGTCCCGAATCAGCCCCAGCATTTT | CASSLVPNQPQHF
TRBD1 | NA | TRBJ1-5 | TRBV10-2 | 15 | TGCGCCAGCAGTGGGGGACAGGGTGGCAATCAGCCCCAGCATTTT | CASSGGQGGNQPQHF
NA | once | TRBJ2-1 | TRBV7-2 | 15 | TGTGCCAGCAGCTTGGGCGGGCGCGCCTACAATGAGCAGTTCTTC | CASSLGGRAYNEQFF
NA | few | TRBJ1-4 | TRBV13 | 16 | TGTGCCAGCAGCTTAGGGGATGCAGGGGAGTTTGAAAAACTGTTTTTT | CASSLGDAGEFEKLFF
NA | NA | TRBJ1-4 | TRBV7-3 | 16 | TGTGCCAGCAGAACCCGGGGAGGGGCAACTAATGAAAAACTGTTTTTT | CASRTRGGATNEKLFF
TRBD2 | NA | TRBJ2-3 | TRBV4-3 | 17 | TGCGCCAGCAGCTCGCGACTTTCCAGCGGGGGGGTAGATACGCAGTATTTT | CASSSRLSSGGVDTQYF
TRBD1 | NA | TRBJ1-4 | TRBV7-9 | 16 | TGTGCCAGCAGCTCACCCCAGGGGGACAAAGATGAAAAACTGTTTTTT | CASSSPQGDKDEKLFF
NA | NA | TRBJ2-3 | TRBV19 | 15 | TGTGCCAGTAGTATAGAACCGGGTCACACAGATACGCAGTATTTT | CASSIEPGHTDTQYF
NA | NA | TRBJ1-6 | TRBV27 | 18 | TGTGCCAGCAGTTTATCCGGCAGACTGAGCTCCTATAATTCACCCCTCCACTTT | CASSLSGRLSSYNSPLHF
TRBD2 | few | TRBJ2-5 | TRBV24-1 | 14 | TGTGCCACCAGTGATGCGGGGGGATCGGAGACCCAGTACTTC | CATSDAGGSETQYF
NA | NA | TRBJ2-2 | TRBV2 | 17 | TGTGCCAGCTCAGGACAGATCCTAAGCGCGAACACCGGGGAGCTGTTTTTT | CASSGQILSANTGELFF
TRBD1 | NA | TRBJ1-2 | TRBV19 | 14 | TGTGCCAGTAGTCGGGACAGGGGCAAGTATGGCTACACCTTC | CASSRDRGKYGYTF
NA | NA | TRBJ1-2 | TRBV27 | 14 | TGTGCCAGCAGTTCAGTCCTCCGCGGGGATGGCTACACCTTC | CASSSVLRGDGYTF
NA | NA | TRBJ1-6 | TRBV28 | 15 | TGTGCCAGCAGCCCCTCCGGGAGGGTCGATTCACCCCTCCACTTT | CASSPSGRVDSPLHF
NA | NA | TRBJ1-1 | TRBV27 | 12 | TGTGCCAGCAGCGGCGAGGCCACTGAAGCTTTCTTT | CASSGEATEAFF
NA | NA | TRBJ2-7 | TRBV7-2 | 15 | TGTGCCAGCAGCTTAGAATTGAGCGGCCCCTACGAGCAGTACTTC | CASSLELSGPYEQYF
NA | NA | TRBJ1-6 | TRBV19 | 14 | TGTGCCAGTAGTATAGGGGGCGATAATTCACCCCTCCACTTT | CASSIGGDNSPLHF
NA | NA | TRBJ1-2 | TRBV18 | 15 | TGTGCCAGCTCACCCGGACAGAGGCGAAACTATGGCTACACCTTC | CASSPGQRRNYGYTF
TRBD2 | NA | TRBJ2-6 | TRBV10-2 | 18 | TGCGCCAGCAGGGAAAGGACTAGCGGGAGGGCTGGGGCCAACGTCCTGACTTTC | CASRERTSGRAGANVLTF
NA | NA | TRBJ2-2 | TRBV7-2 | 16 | TGTGCCAGCAGCCCGGGGGGCGGGGGGAACACCGGGGAGCTGTTTTTT | CASSPGGGGNTGELFF
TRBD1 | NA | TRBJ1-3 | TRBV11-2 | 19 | TGTGCCAGCAGCTTCAGGGGACAGGGGGATTCAAGCTCTGGAAACACCATATATTTT | CASSFRGQGDSSSGNTIYF
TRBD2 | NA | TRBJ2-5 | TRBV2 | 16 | TGTGCCAGCAAAACCGGACTAGCGGGAGGTATGGAGACCCAGTACTTC | CASKTGLAGGMETQYF
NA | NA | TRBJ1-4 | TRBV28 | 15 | TGTGCCAGCAGTAGCCCGTCCTTTCAAGATGAAAAACTGTTTTTT | CASSSPSFQDEKLFF
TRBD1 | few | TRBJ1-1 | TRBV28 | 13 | TGTGCCACACGACAGGGGACTCAATTAGGAGCTTTCTTT | CATRQGTQLGAFF